A selection of T cell receptor beta chains follows, all from one sample in a study of blood T cell repertoires in COVID-19. TCRdb's copy holds only in-frame clones and misses some; the assay was immunoSEQ multiplex PCR. The sample carries approximately 250,000 clones, about 87% recorded once. The sample consisted of PBMCs or T cells enriched from blood (not recorded which). The receptors shown here come from a woman in her forties with acute COVID-19. Each CDR3 is given with its conserved first and last residue. The D gene is left open where the match is weak. For some rows the clone size is stated as once, few or many, or as a class when expanded; others skip it.

j_call: TRBJ1-2; v_call: TRBV29-1; d_call: TRBD1; clone_size: NA; cdr3_nt: TGCAGCGCGAGCCAGGGGGTCGGCTACACCTTC; cdr3_aa: CSASQGVGYTF
j_call: TRBJ2-2; v_call: TRBV2; d_call: NA; clone_size: once; cdr3_nt: TGTGCCAGCAGTATCCCATCGAACACCGGGGAGCTGTTTTTT; cdr3_aa: CASSIPSNTGELFF
j_call: TRBJ2-7; v_call: TRBV27; d_call: NA; clone_size: NA; cdr3_nt: TGTGCCAGCAGTTCCCTCGGACAGACACCCTACGAGCAGTACTTC; cdr3_aa: CASSSLGQTPYEQYF
j_call: TRBJ1-2; v_call: TRBV3-1/TRBV3-2; d_call: TRBD1; clone_size: NA; cdr3_nt: TGTGCCAGCAGCCAAGATAGCCGAGGGGGCTCTGGCTACACCTTC; cdr3_aa: CASSQDSRGGSGYTF
j_call: TRBJ1-2; v_call: TRBV5-1; d_call: TRBD1; clone_size: NA; cdr3_nt: TGCGCCAGCAGCGAGAGGACAGGCCCCTATGGCTACACCTTC; cdr3_aa: CASSERTGPYGYTF
j_call: TRBJ2-7; v_call: TRBV19; d_call: NA; clone_size: NA; cdr3_nt: TGTGCCAGTAGTATCGATGGGGGGGACACCTCCTACGAGCAGTACTTC; cdr3_aa: CASSIDGGDTSYEQYF
j_call: TRBJ1-1; v_call: TRBV10-3; d_call: NA; clone_size: once; cdr3_nt: TGTGCCCTCGCCAGGGCTATGAACACTGAAGCTTTCTTT; cdr3_aa: CALARAMNTEAFF
j_call: TRBJ1-1; v_call: TRBV19; d_call: TRBD1; clone_size: NA; cdr3_nt: TGTGCCAGTAGTATAACAGGGGGCATCAACAAGGAAGCTTTCTTT; cdr3_aa: CASSITGGINKEAFF
j_call: TRBJ1-1; v_call: TRBV18; d_call: NA; clone_size: NA; cdr3_nt: TGTGCCAGCTCACCGGCCGCTGAAGCTTTCTTT; cdr3_aa: CASSPAAEAFF
j_call: TRBJ1-2; v_call: TRBV27; d_call: TRBD1; clone_size: once; cdr3_nt: TGTGCCAGCAGGGGGACAGGGGAAAGCTATGGCTACACCTTC; cdr3_aa: CASRGTGESYGYTF
j_call: TRBJ2-5; v_call: TRBV3-1/TRBV3-2; d_call: NA; clone_size: NA; cdr3_nt: TGTGCCAGCAGCCAAACTCTTGGGACCCAGTACTTC; cdr3_aa: CASSQTLGTQYF
j_call: TRBJ2-5; v_call: TRBV10-3; d_call: NA; clone_size: NA; cdr3_nt: TGTGCCATCAGTGTTGGGGGCCCCCAAGAGACCCAGTACTTC; cdr3_aa: CAISVGGPQETQYF
j_call: TRBJ2-2; v_call: TRBV12-3/TRBV12-4; d_call: NA; clone_size: NA; cdr3_nt: TGTGCCAGCAGTTTCAGGGGCGGCGGGGAGCTGTTTTTT; cdr3_aa: CASSFRGGGELFF
j_call: TRBJ1-4; v_call: TRBV7-2; d_call: NA; clone_size: NA; cdr3_nt: TGTGCCAGCAGCGCTTCAGGCCTAGAAAAACTGTTTTTT; cdr3_aa: CASSASGLEKLFF
j_call: TRBJ1-3; v_call: TRBV30; d_call: NA; clone_size: NA; cdr3_nt: TGTGCCTGTGACAGCTCTGGAAACACCATATATTTT; cdr3_aa: CACDSSGNTIYF
j_call: TRBJ2-5; v_call: TRBV10-3; d_call: NA; clone_size: NA; cdr3_nt: TGTGCCATCAGTGATAGGGTAGGGGCCGGGGAGACCCAGTACTTC; cdr3_aa: CAISDRVGAGETQYF
j_call: TRBJ2-1; v_call: TRBV5-1; d_call: NA; clone_size: NA; cdr3_nt: TGCGCCAGCAGCTTAGAACCGACGGGCTCCTACAATGAGCAGTTCTTC; cdr3_aa: CASSLEPTGSYNEQFF
j_call: TRBJ1-3; v_call: TRBV19; d_call: NA; clone_size: NA; cdr3_nt: TGTGCCAGTAGTATAGGGGGCACAAACTCTGGAAACACCATATATTTT; cdr3_aa: CASSIGGTNSGNTIYF